This T cell receptor (beta chain) is drawn from a study of PD-1 blockade in classical Hodgkin lymphoma. TCRdb's table, derived via immunoSEQ multiplex PCR, lists solely in-frame clones and lacks some. The repertoire holds some 96,000 clones, with more than 85% as singletons. CDR3 length equals 13 residues. Germline values: CDR1 MDHEN, CDR2 SYDVKM. V shed 8 bases and J 4 bases; nucleotides not matched to a gene: 6. The sample's time point: cycle 4 day 1 (C4D1), after 5 to 7 weeks of nivolumab. All patients experienced relapse after autologous stem cell transplantation, and brentuximab vedotin exposure was variable.

This sequence originates from a human donor with classical Hodgkin lymphoma. The chain combines TRBV28 with TRBJ2-5, with 8 bases fitting TRBD1. The source was peripheral blood mononuclear cells (PBMCs), collected before the fourth cycle of nivolumab. CDR3 bases: TGTGCCAGCCTACCAGGGGGCTTAGAGACCCAGTACTTC. This encodes CASLPGGLETQYF.